The next 17 T cell receptor beta chains were all read from a single sample in a study of cytomegalovirus exposure and HLA in healthy donors (dated by TCRdb to between 2016 and 2019). Libraries came from the immunoSEQ multiplex PCR assay. For the multiplex PCR, a mixture combining 60 forward primers for TCR Vbeta segments and 13 reverse primers for TCR Jbeta segments was used. TCRdb provides this immuneACCESS table in a form limited to in-frame rearrangements. Some clones are lacking; in checked studies, under half of them reflect an unresolved V gene, and why the rest are absent is not known. Present in this sample are approximately 150,000 clones, about four fifths of which were seen just once. The leading ten clones occupy 4% to 5.5% of the sample. Sequencing was done on a sample of PBMCs. The receptors derive from a man aged 30 to 45 in good health and CMV-seronegative.

The rearrangement uses TRBV30 and TRBJ2-3, with TRBD1 as a possible D gene (6 bases). The V gene's germline CDR1 is GTSNPN and CDR2 SVGIG (reference sequence). The CDR3 covers 13 residues. The germline V and J ends were trimmed by 4 bases and 1 base, with 9 bases remaining between them. The chain's CDR3 is CAWKNRGTDTQYF. The DNA of the CDR3 is TGTGCCTGGAAGAACAGGGGCACAGATACGCAGTATTTT.

The rearrangement links TRBV28 to TRBJ1-2, with a weak D call TRBD1 (5 bases). The CDR3 covers 11 residues. The germline CDR1 and CDR2 sequences are MDHEN and SYDVKM. V lost 3 bases, J lost 7 bases, and 6 bases lay in between. The CDR3 sequence is CASSFGAGYTF. The CDR3 coding sequence is TGTGCCAGCAGTTTTGGGGCTGGCTACACCTTC.

V usage is TRBV2 and J usage is TRBJ2-7; possible D gene TRBD1, 5 bases. The germline V gene encodes CDR1 SNHLY and CDR2 FYNNEI. There are 11 residues in the CDR3. V was pared by 5 bases and J by 6 bases, with 8 bases between. CDR3 loop: CASSWGLEQYF. For the CDR3, the DNA is TGTGCCAGCAGTTGGGGCCTCGAGCAGTACTTC.

The rearrangement uses TRBV6-4 and TRBJ2-2, with 7 bases matching TRBD1. Germline values: CDR1 MRHNA, CDR2 SNTAGT. Trimming cost V 6 bases and J 0 bases; bases outside gene matches: 7. This CDR3 is built from 16 residues. CDR3 protein: CASRMYRGSNTGELFF. The CDR3 DNA reads as TGTGCCAGCAGAATGTACAGGGGTTCGAACACCGGGGAGCTGTTTTTT.

The chain carries TRBV7-2 and TRBJ2-2, with D possibly TRBD2 on 5 matching bases. Trimming stripped 1 base from V and 3 bases from J, with 12 bases between. The CDR3 runs 16 residues. Germline values: CDR1 SGHTA, CDR2 FQGNSA. CDR3 residues: CASSLGRTLYTGELFF. The CDR3 bases are TGTGCCAGCAGCTTAGGAAGGACTTTGTACACCGGGGAGCTGTTTTTT.

In its sample, this clone was seen a few times. The chain uses TRBV6-5 and TRBJ1-4; tentative D call: TRBD1 (5 bases). Germline loops: CDR1 MNHEY, CDR2 SVGAGI. V was cut by 5 bases and J by 0 bases, with 10 bases left in between. The CDR3 has 15 residues. The CDR3 bases are TGTGCCAGCAGTCGACAGCTTGCAACTAATGAAAAACTGTTTTTT. It codes for CASSRQLATNEKLFF.

This clone was observed a handful of times. The chain joins TRBV5-6 to TRBJ1-2; TRBD1 matches 11 bases. The CDR3 runs 16 residues. Germline lookup yields CDR1 SGHDT and CDR2 YYEEEE. The ends lost 4 bases at V and 5 bases at J; junction bases unmatched: 10. CDR3 coding DNA: TGTGCCAGCAGCCCCCGGACAGGGGGCGAGTGGTATGGCTACACCTTC. It codes for CASSPRTGGEWYGYTF.

This clone has only one observation. The V gene is TRBV9, the J gene TRBJ2-1; 14 bases map to TRBD2. CDR1 is SGDLS, CDR2 YYNGEE, per germline. Losses at the gene ends were 4 bases for V and 8 bases for J; bases not matched to a gene: 5. The CDR3 contains 15 residues. The CDR3 is CASSTGLAGGYEQFF. In nucleotides, the CDR3 is TGTGCCAGCAGCACTGGACTAGCGGGAGGATATGAGCAGTTCTTC. The variable domain in full, with the rest retrieved from reference TRBV9 and TRBJ2-1, is DSGVTQTPKHLITATGQRVTLRCSPRSGDLSVYWYQQSLDQGLQFLIQYYNGEERAKGNILERFSAQQFPDLHSELNLSSLELGDSALYFCASSTGLAGGYEQFFGPGTRLTVL.

The rearrangement uses TRBV12-2 and TRBJ2-1; the D segment call TRBD1 is taken from the table without a DNA check. TRBV12-2 is classified as a pseudogene. The CDR3 sequence is 17 residues long. The CDR3 coding sequence is TGTGCAAGTCCCTCTGCAGGGGGGATACAAATTTACAATGAGCAGTTCTTC. As protein: CASPSAGGIQIYNEQFF.

The gene calls are TRBV7-3 and TRBJ2-1, with TRBD2 identical over 11 bases. The junction had 22 bases not matched to a gene; V was cut back by 5 bases and J by 4 bases. Germline V gives CDR1 SGHTA, CDR2 FQGTGA. The CDR3 contains 21 residues. The CDR3 region has the DNA TGTGCCAGCAGCCGCACCGTTCCGGGACTAGCGGAGACGGCATTATACAATGAGCAGTTCTTC. It encodes CASSRTVPGLAETALYNEQFF.

This chain joins TRBV19 and TRBJ2-5, with D perhaps matching TRBD2 (5 bases). V lost 5 bases to trimming and J lost 0 bases, with 7 bases between them. From germline, CDR1 is LNHDA and CDR2 SQIVND (reference sequence). The CDR3 runs 13 residues. For the CDR3, the DNA is TGTGCCAGTAGTCAGAGGGACCAAGAGACCCAGTACTTC. Protein sequence: CASSQRDQETQYF.

The chain links TRBV7-3 to TRBJ2-1; D is undetermined. The V gene lost 4 bases and the J gene lost 9 bases, with 10 bases spanning the gap. The length of the CDR3 is 12 residues. Germline loops: CDR1 SGHTA, CDR2 FQGTGA. The CDR3: CASSSPPSEQFF. For the CDR3, the DNA is TGTGCCAGCAGCTCCCCCCCGAGTGAGCAGTTCTTC.

J is TRBJ1-1 and V is TRBV13, with 9 bases that match TRBD1. Per the germline V gene, CDR1 is PRHDT and CDR2 is FYEKMQ (reference sequence). The CDR3 contains 16 residues. Losses at the gene ends were 5 bases for V and 2 bases for J; bases not matched to a gene: 9. CDR3 nucleotides: TGTGCCAGCAGCCTATGGACAGGGGCGGTCAACACTGAAGCTTTCTTT. This encodes CASSLWTGAVNTEAFF.

The CDR3 is CASSQRAGGTGELFF. CDR3 sequence (DNA): TGTGCCAGCAGCCAACGCGCAGGGGGCACCGGGGAGCTGTTTTTT. The rearrangement links TRBV5-6 to TRBJ2-2; TRBD1 aligns across 7 bases. V was pared by 4 bases and J by 4 bases, with 7 bases of the junction left unmatched. The germline gives CDR1 SGHDT, CDR2 YYEEEE. The CDR3 consists of 15 residues.

J is TRBJ1-5 and V is TRBV15; D gene ambiguous. CDR3 length: 15 residues. Trimming removed 3 bases from V and 0 bases from J, with 9 bases in between. Germline values: CDR1 LNHNV, CDR2 YYDKDF (reference sequence). The CDR3 coding sequence is TGTGCCACCAGCAGCAAACAGCATAGCAATCAGCCCCAGCATTTT. This sequence encodes CATSSKQHSNQPQHF.

This sequence joins TRBV28 and TRBJ1-5; D call uncertain. The germline V gene has CDR1 MDHEN and CDR2 SYDVKM. The V end was cut by 2 bases, the J end by 5 bases, with 7 bases between. CDR3 size: 13 residues. CDR3 DNA sequence: TGTGCCAGCAGTTTAAGCCGCCATCAGCCCCAGCATTTT. Translated, it gives CASSLSRHQPQHF.

A note on this clone: This CDR3 is also generated by other DNA sequences in the sample. V gene TRBV5-1 combines with J gene TRBJ1-2, with 9 bases identical to TRBD1. The CDR3 spans 14 residues. The V segment lost 0 bases and the J segment 5 bases; nucleotides outside the gene matches: 2. CDR1 is SGHRS, CDR2 YFSETQ, per germline. In nucleotides, the CDR3 is TGCGCCAGCAGCTTGGGGGGACAGGGATATGGCTACACCTTC. It yields the protein CASSLGGQGYGYTF.